This entry concerns a single T cell receptor beta chain. Trimming took 6 bases from V and 3 from J, leaving 12 bases between them. CDR3 length equals 13 residues. Germline lookup yields CDR1 MGHDK and CDR2 SYGVNS. The data originate from a study of OX40 agonist ivuxolimab in advanced cancers. As for the study in general: Ivuxolimab, which patients received intravenously every 2 weeks, was dosed at 0.01 to 10 mg/kg.

The data were produced by immunoSEQ multiplex PCR, yet TCRdb's version contains in-frame clones alone and is incomplete. The data hold 45,000 to 50,000 clones, with about 83% observed a single time. This chain joins TRBV25-1 and TRBJ2-7, with D possibly TRBD2 on 6 matching bases. This TCR derives from an adult with an advanced solid tumor such as melanoma, head and neck, liver or kidney cancer. The input for sequencing was CD4+ or CD8+ T cells sorted from blood, taken in a trial of the OX40 agonist ivuxolimab. The CDR3 here is CASRGTLNYEQYF. As DNA, the CDR3 is TGTGCCAGCAGGGGGACTCTCAACTACGAGCAGTACTTC.